These 28 T cell receptor beta chains share one sample of origin, sequenced in a study of T cell repertoires in cytomegalovirus infection. MiXCR was run by TCRdb on the reads, yielding one entry per CDR3 protein. The sample lists roughly 68,000 distinct CDR3 sequences; roughly 20% were seen once. No antigens are known for them. Sequences were obtained from PBMCs, sequenced either directly or after in vitro stimulation (not recorded which). These receptors were taken from a human donor in good health (CMV status not recorded). Some clones in this sample may be carry-over from other donors' samples.

This clonotype occurred many times. The chain carries TRBV4-1 and TRBJ2-1, with D uncertain. The CDR3 is 16 residues long. Trimming cost V 0 bases and J 0 bases, with 9 bases left between them. CDR1 is MGHRA and CDR2 is YSYEKL in the germline V gene. The CDR3 bases are TGCGCCAGCAGCCAAGATCTAGAGAGCTCCTACAATGAGCAGTTCTTC. It codes for CASSQDLESSYNEQFF.

The sample holds a few counts of this clonotype. The V and J genes are TRBV9 and TRBJ1-2; the D gene is possibly TRBD1 (6 bases). Germline CDR1 reads SGDLS; CDR2 reads YYNGEE. With 2 bases removed from V and 0 bases from J, the gap between germline ends came to 17 bases. The CDR3 is 17 residues long. CDR3 sequence: CASSVGDISGANYGYTF. DNA of the CDR3: TGTGCCAGCAGCGTGGGGGACATTAGTGGAGCTAACTATGGCTACACCTTC.

V gene TRBV11-2 combines with J gene TRBJ2-2; 12 bases align to TRBD2. The CDR3 is 18 amino acids. Germline V gene sequence: CDR1 SGHAT, CDR2 FQNNGV. J lost 0 bases, V lost 1 base, and 3 bases had no gene match. The CDR3 here is CASSLVLAGGSNTGELFF. The CDR3 region has the DNA TGTGCCAGCAGCTTAGTTCTAGCGGGAGGGTCGAACACCGGGGAGCTGTTTTTT.

This clonotype has just a few counts. This chain joins TRBV7-8 and TRBJ1-4; D might be TRBD1 (6 bases). This CDR3 is 13 amino acids long. V was pared by 5 bases and J by 8 bases, with 12 bases between. Germline V gene lookup returns CDR1 SGHVS and CDR2 FQNEAQ. The CDR3 reads CASSRDQGEKLFF. The DNA of the CDR3 is TGTGCCAGCAGCCGGGACCAGGGGGAAAAACTGTTTTTT.

In its sample, this clonotype was seen a few times. The chain links TRBV29-1 to TRBJ2-1; TRBD2 aligns across 10 bases. This CDR3 spans 14 amino acids. Trimming at V came to 4 bases and at J to 12 bases, leaving 12 bases not matched to a gene. From germline, CDR1 is SQVTM and CDR2 ANQGSEA. The CDR3 DNA sequence: TGCAGCGTTGTACCAAGCGGGAGGGCACTTTCGCAGTTCTTC. It translates to CSVVPSGRALSQFF.

This clonotype was counted ten times or more. The V and J genes are TRBV7-9 and TRBJ1-2; no clear D. Trimming left V 6 bases short and J 6 bases short, with 11 bases between. The CDR3 has 12 amino acids. The V gene's germline CDR1 is SEHNR and CDR2 FQNEAQ (reference sequence). CDR3 nucleotides: TGTGCCAGCAGTCAAGACTCCCATGGCTACACCTTC. It translates to CASSQDSHGYTF.

This clonotype was seen many times. The chain has TRBV7-2 and TRBJ2-3, with 10 nucleotides matching TRBD2. J was trimmed by 11 bases and V by 3 bases; bases with no gene match: 5. Germline V gene lookup returns CDR1 SGHTA and CDR2 FQGNSA. The CDR3 is 13 amino acids. CDR3 sequence reads: CASSLVSGRMQYF. Written as DNA, the CDR3 is TGTGCCAGCAGCTTGGTTAGCGGGAGGATGCAGTATTTT.

This clonotype was detected a few times. The chain recombines TRBV11-2 with TRBJ2-1; the match to TRBD2 covers 7 bases. Trimming at V came to 7 bases and at J to 6 bases, leaving 9 bases not matched to a gene. Germline V gene lookup returns CDR1 SGHAT and CDR2 FQNNGV. The CDR3 consists of 14 residues. The CDR3 DNA follows: TGTGCCAGCACCTATGGCGGGAGCCCCAATGAGCAGTTCTTC. Its translation is CASTYGGSPNEQFF. The whole variable domain, remainder taken from reference TRBV11-2 and TRBJ2-1, is EAGVAQSPRYKIIEKRQSVAFWCNPISGHATLYWYQQILGQGPKLLIQFQNNGVVDDSQLPKDRFSAERLKGVDSTLKIQPAKLEDSAVYLCASTYGGSPNEQFFGPGTRLTVL.

This sequence joins TRBV12-3 or TRBV12-4 and TRBJ2-1, with TRBD2 matching 12 bases. The CDR3 runs to 15 residues. V lost 7 bases, J lost 6 bases, and 7 bases stayed unmatched. The CDR3 region is CASNPSGRAGNEQFF. CDR3 DNA sequence: TGTGCCAGCAACCCTAGCGGGAGGGCGGGCAATGAGCAGTTCTTC.

For this clonotype: A much larger clone differs from this one at a single base, so this may be a read error. This rearrangement joins TRBV11-2 to TRBJ1-1, with D perhaps matching TRBD1 (5 bases). The germline V gene encodes CDR1 SGHAT and CDR2 FQNNGV. The CDR3 is 14 residues long. The V end lost 1 base, the J end lost 2 bases, and 8 bases lay between the germline ends. The CDR3 region is CASSLAGINTEAFF. DNA for the CDR3: TGTGCCAGCAGCTTAGCAGGGATCAACACTGAAGCTTTCTTT.

The chain joins TRBV11-3 to TRBJ2-2, with 7 bases matching TRBD2. Germline V CDR1 and CDR2: SGHNT, YENEEA. The junction had 13 bases not matched to a gene; V was cut back by 5 bases and J by 7 bases. The CDR3 totals 16 residues. The CDR3 sequence is CASSPFGGRTIGELFF. The CDR3 coding sequence is TGTGCCAGCAGCCCATTTGGCGGGAGAACGATCGGGGAGCTGTTTTTT. The whole variable domain, remainder taken from reference TRBV11-3 and TRBJ2-2, is EAGVVQSPRYKIIEKKQPVAFWCNPISGHNTLYWYLQNLGQGPELLIRYENEEAVDDSQLPKDRFSAERLKGVDSTLKIQPAELGDSAVYLCASSPFGGRTIGELFFGEGSRLTVL.

This clonotype was counted between two and nine times. The DNA of the CDR3 is TGTGCCAGCAGCTCGGGACAGGGGCAGGGTGGCTACACCTTC. Translated, it gives CASSSGQGQGGYTF. The chain is built from TRBV28 and TRBJ1-2, with 10 bases aligning to TRBD1. J lost 7 bases, V lost 6 bases, and 8 bases had no gene match. The germline CDR1 and CDR2 sequences are MDHEN and SYDVKM. The CDR3 covers 14 residues.

The gene calls are TRBV4-3 and TRBJ2-1; 8 bases map to TRBD1. Losses at the gene ends were 0 bases for V and 3 bases for J; bases not matched to a gene: 4. CDR1 is LGHNA and CDR2 is YSLEER in the germline V gene. The CDR3 has 16 amino acids. The CDR3 nucleotides read TGCGCCAGCAGCCAAGACCGACAGGGGATCTACAATGAGCAGTTCTTC. Translation gives CASSQDRQGIYNEQFF.

This clonotype was seen a handful of times. V and J are TRBV23-1 and TRBJ2-3; 7 bases fit TRBD1. TRBV23-1 is noted as an ORF with a role that remains uncertain. The V gene end was trimmed by 2 bases and the J gene end by 3 bases; junction bases not matched to a gene: 11. The CDR3 contains 17 residues. The CDR3 region is CASSQPWPPGGTDTQYF. The DNA for the CDR3 is TGCGCCAGCAGTCAACCGTGGCCCCCAGGGGGAACAGATACGCAGTATTTT.

This clonotype was recorded many times. The chain uses TRBV20-1 and TRBJ1-2; TRBD1 matches at 8 bases. J was trimmed by 3 bases and V by 2 bases; bases with no gene match: 5. The CDR3 is 14 residues long. Germline CDR1 reads DFQATT; CDR2 reads SNEGSKA (reference sequence). In DNA, the CDR3 is TGCAGTGCTAGACCCGGACAGGGCGACTATGGCTACACCTTC. Amino acid sequence: CSARPGQGDYGYTF.

This clonotype was seen only a few times. This chain's CDR3 is CASRGSGANVLTF. As DNA, the CDR3 is TGTGCCAGCAGGGGCTCTGGGGCCAACGTCCTGACTTTC. The chain combines TRBV6-1 with TRBJ2-6, with D uncertain. V was trimmed by 6 bases and J by 0 bases, leaving 3 bases between them. Germline V gene lookup returns CDR1 MNHNS and CDR2 SASEGT. This CDR3 is 13 amino acids long.

V usage is TRBV6-2 or TRBV6-3 and J usage is TRBJ1-1; the D gene is possibly TRBD1 (5 bases). Germline-derived CDR1 and CDR2 are MNHEY and SVGEGT. The CDR3 runs to 13 residues. The germline V and J ends were trimmed by 6 bases and 6 bases, with 14 bases remaining between them. The CDR3 nucleotides read TGTGCCAGCAGCCACCGGCAGGGAGCTGAAGCTTTCTTT. The encoded protein is CASSHRQGAEAFF.

V is TRBV19 and J is TRBJ2-1; TRBD2 is a possible D gene (5 bases). Germline-derived CDR1 and CDR2 are LNHDA and SQIVND (reference sequence). With 9 bases removed from V and 6 bases from J, the gap between germline ends came to 12 bases. The CDR3 runs to 12 residues. CDR3 DNA: TGTGCCAGAGAGCCAACTAGCAATGAGCAGTTCTTC. It is translated as CAREPTSNEQFF.

This clonotype was seen only a few times. This chain uses TRBV20-1 with TRBJ2-1; TRBD2 matches 12 bases. CDR1 and CDR2 (germline): DFQATT, SNEGSKA (reference sequence). The CDR3 extends over 14 amino acids. With 5 bases clipped from V and 5 bases from J, the junction kept 4 bases outside the gene matches. CDR3 region: CSADRLAGDNEQFF. CDR3 in DNA: TGCAGTGCTGATCGACTAGCGGGGGACAATGAGCAGTTCTTC.

V gene TRBV20-1 combines with J gene TRBJ2-3; TRBD2 matches at 7 bases. Per the germline V gene, CDR1 is DFQATT and CDR2 is SNEGSKA (reference sequence). Trimming took 5 bases from V and 9 from J; bases not matched to a gene: 11. This CDR3 has 13 amino acids. As DNA, the CDR3 is TGCAGTGCTGTACTTGCGGGAGTTGGGACGCAGTATTTT. It translates to CSAVLAGVGTQYF.

This clonotype was recorded at least ten times. The chain combines TRBV7-9 with TRBJ2-1, with TRBD2 matching 7 bases. CDR3 size: 15 residues. Trimming cost V 7 bases and J 8 bases; bases outside gene matches: 14. Germline V CDR1 and CDR2: SEHNR, FQNEAQ (reference sequence). This CDR3 is CASIPLGGGYDEQFF. CDR3 DNA sequence: TGTGCCAGCATCCCGTTGGGGGGAGGGTACGATGAGCAGTTCTTC. The entire variable domain, with the rest obtained from reference TRBV7-9 and TRBJ2-1, is as follows: DTGVSQNPRHKITKRGQNVTFRCDPISEHNRLYWYRQTLGQGPEFLTYFQNEAQLEKSRLLSDRFSAERPKGSFSTLEIQRTEQGDSAMYLCASIPLGGGYDEQFFGPGTRLTVL.

This chain links TRBV15 with TRBJ2-3; 8 bases match TRBD2. V trimming: 6 bases; J trimming: 1 base; junction bases outside the gene matches: 3. This CDR3 region has 14 residues. Germline loops: CDR1 LNHNV, CDR2 YYDKDF (reference sequence). CDR3 nucleotides: TGTGCCACCAGGGCGGGAGGAGGCACAGATACGCAGTATTTT. Translation gives CATRAGGGTDTQYF. Based on the CDR3 plus reference TRBV15 and TRBJ2-3, the full variable domain is DAMVIQNPRYQVTQFGKPVTLSCSQTLNHNVMYWYQQKSSQAPKLLFHYYDKDFNNEADTPDNFQSRRPNTSFCFLDIRSPGLGDTAMYLCATRAGGGTDTQYFGPGTRLTVL.

The chain links TRBV7-3 to TRBJ2-1, with TRBD2 matching 8 bases. Trimming at V came to 2 bases and at J to 4 bases, leaving 4 bases not matched to a gene. This CDR3 contains 15 residues. Germline loops: CDR1 SGHTA, CDR2 FQGTGA. CDR3 in DNA: TGTGCCAGCAGCTTATTAGCGGGAAATTACAATGAGCAGTTCTTC. Translating it yields CASSLLAGNYNEQFF.

The V and J genes are TRBV7-2 and TRBJ2-7; D not resolved. This CDR3 is built from 15 residues. Trimming shortened V by 1 base and J by 3 bases, and 13 bases separated the two germline ends. Germline CDR1 SGHTA, CDR2 FQGNSA. The DNA of the CDR3 is TGTGCCAGCAGCTTAGGGCTTGGCAGGAACTACGAGCAGTACTTC. It translates to CASSLGLGRNYEQYF.

This clonotype was picked up many times. The chain is built from TRBV7-2 and TRBJ1-5, with 8 bases matching TRBD1. From germline, CDR1 is SGHTA and CDR2 FQGNSA. The CDR3 length is 16 residues. V shed 6 bases and J 0 bases; nucleotides not matched to a gene: 7. CDR3 region: CASSLTGVISNQPQHF. In nucleotides, the CDR3 is TGTGCCAGCAGTTTGACAGGGGTTATTAGCAATCAGCCCCAGCATTTT.

The CDR3 sequence: CASSPPDRASQYF. CDR3 DNA sequence: TGTGCCAGCAGCCCCCCGGACAGGGCGTCGCAGTATTTT. The chain uses TRBV12-3 or TRBV12-4 and TRBJ2-3; 8 nucleotides agree with TRBD1. J lost 10 bases, V lost 6 bases, and 9 bases had no gene match. The CDR3 totals 13 residues.

This rearrangement joins TRBV11-1 to TRBJ2-1; 8 positions agree with TRBD2. The CDR3 contains 15 residues. Per the germline V gene, CDR1 is SGHAT and CDR2 is FQDESV (reference sequence). Trimming at V came to 5 bases and at J to 8 bases, leaving 11 bases not matched to a gene. In DNA form, the CDR3 reads TGTGCCAGCAGCCTGGCGGGAGGCCGAGACGATGAGCAGTTCTTC. Its translation is CASSLAGGRDDEQFF.

This clonotype has a count of ten or more. V and J are TRBV7-9 and TRBJ2-4, with D perhaps matching TRBD1 (6 bases). This CDR3 comprises 16 residues. Germline CDR1 is SEHNR and CDR2 is FQNEAQ (reference sequence). V dropped 1 base and J dropped 4 bases, with 14 bases sitting between them. The CDR3 loop reads CASSLVSGTTKNIQYF. The CDR3, as DNA: TGTGCCAGCAGCTTAGTGTCTGGGACAACTAAAAACATTCAGTACTTC.